The 25 T cell receptor beta chains below all came from one sample that was sequenced in a study of cytomegalovirus exposure and HLA in healthy donors. With 60 Vbeta and 13 Jbeta primers, the PCR was carried out. The table came from immunoSEQ multiplex PCR; TCRdb's copy has only in-frame clones and leaves some out. Among about 190,000 clones listed, roughly 81% were seen once. Sample: PBMCs. The receptors were sampled from a woman aged 25 to 39 in good health and CMV-seropositive.

This chain links TRBV19 with TRBJ2-7; the match to TRBD1 covers 10 bases. The CDR3 consists of 15 residues. The germline V gene has CDR1 LNHDA and CDR2 SQIVND (reference sequence). V lost 9 bases and J lost 9; bases outside the gene matches: 17. CDR3 in amino acids: CASRVTGTGAGGQYF. CDR3 nucleotides: TGTGCCAGCCGGGTAACCGGGACAGGGGCGGGAGGGCAGTACTTC. The whole variable domain, remainder taken from reference TRBV19 and TRBJ2-7, is DGGITQSPKYLFRKEGQNVTLSCEQNLNHDAMYWYRQDPGQGLRLIYYSQIVNDFQKGDIAEGYSVSREKKESFPLTVTSAQKNPTAFYLCASRVTGTGAGGQYFGPGTRLTVT.

The chain recombines TRBV7-2 with TRBJ2-1; the match to TRBD2 covers 11 bases. The CDR3 loop spans 15 amino acids. V gave up 5 bases and J gave up 6 bases; unmatched junction bases: 6. The germline V gene has CDR1 SGHTA and CDR2 FQGNSA. CDR3 loop: CASSLGLAGGNEQFF. The CDR3 nucleotides read TGTGCCAGCAGCCTCGGACTAGCGGGTGGCAATGAGCAGTTCTTC.

The chain links TRBV4-1 to TRBJ2-7; D unclear. The germline V gene encodes CDR1 MGHRA and CDR2 YSYEKL. The CDR3 loop spans 15 amino acids. V lost 0 bases, J lost 2 bases, and 11 bases lay in between. The CDR3 here is CASSQDRTEPYEQYF. The CDR3 region has the DNA TGCGCCAGCAGCCAAGATCGAACTGAACCCTACGAGCAGTACTTC.

There are a few counts of this clone. J is TRBJ2-3 and V is TRBV5-4; TRBD2 matches at 9 bases. V was pared by 0 bases and J by 3 bases, with 2 bases of the junction left unmatched. The length of the CDR3 is 15 residues. CDR1 and CDR2 (germline): SGHNT, YYREEE (reference sequence). The CDR3 sequence: CASSLGTSATDTQYF. Here the CDR3 DNA reads TGTGCCAGCAGCTTGGGGACTAGCGCAACAGATACGCAGTATTTT.

V usage is TRBV27 and J usage is TRBJ1-2, with D maybe TRBD1 (5 bases). CDR3 size: 13 residues. Germline V lookup: CDR1 MNHEY, CDR2 SMNVEV (reference sequence). V shed 6 bases and J shed 4 bases, with 12 bases lying between them. The CDR3 is CASSPGGGYGYTF. The CDR3 bases are TGTGCCAGCAGCCCCGGGGGAGGCTATGGCTACACCTTC.

This chain uses TRBV5-1 with TRBJ2-7; 7 nucleotides match TRBD2. V lost 0 bases, J lost 2 bases, and 5 bases stayed unmatched. Germline V gene lookup returns CDR1 SGHRS and CDR2 YFSETQ. The CDR3 covers 15 residues. As DNA, the CDR3 is TGCGCCAGCAGCTTGGGGGCGGGAGCGACCTACGAGCAGTACTTC. It codes for CASSLGAGATYEQYF. The full variable domain, completed using reference TRBV5-1 and TRBJ2-7, is KAGVTQTPRYLIKTRGQQVTLSCSPISGHRSVSWYQQTPGQGLQFLFEYFSETQRNKGNFPGRFSGRQFSNSRSEMNVSTLELGDSALYLCASSLGAGATYEQYFGPGTRLTVT.

The V gene is TRBV7-7, the J gene TRBJ2-1; 8 nucleotides align to TRBD2. V shed 5 bases and J 4 bases; nucleotides not matched to a gene: 7. Germline V CDR1 and CDR2: SSHAT, FNYEAQ (reference sequence). The CDR3 is 15 amino acids. CDR3 sequence reads: CASSPWEREYNEQFF. The DNA for the CDR3 is TGTGCCAGCAGCCCCTGGGAGCGGGAGTACAATGAGCAGTTCTTC.

V usage is TRBV7-9 and J usage is TRBJ2-3; possible D gene TRBD2, 5 bases. CDR1 is SEHNR, CDR2 FQNEAQ, per germline (reference sequence). Trimming stripped 5 bases from V and 6 bases from J, with 18 bases between. The CDR3 runs 15 residues. CDR3 sequence reads: CASSLTSLRSDTQYF. The CDR3 DNA reads as TGTGCCAGCAGCCTCACTAGTTTAAGATCCGATACGCAGTATTTT.

The V and J genes are TRBV27 and TRBJ1-2; 7 bases align to TRBD1. The V gene end was trimmed by 0 bases and the J gene end by 8 bases; junction bases not matched to a gene: 6. This CDR3 has 14 amino acids. Germline V gives CDR1 MNHEY, CDR2 SMNVEV (reference sequence). The CDR3: CASSLSSTGPGYTF. CDR3 DNA: TGTGCCAGCAGTTTATCTTCGACAGGGCCGGGCTACACCTTC.

Worth noting for this clone: Other nucleotide sequences in the sample specify the same CDR3. This chain uses TRBV19 with TRBJ1-2; D not certain. CDR1 and CDR2 from the germline V gene are LNHDA and SQIVND (reference sequence). The CDR3 totals 11 residues. The V end lost 2 bases, the J end lost 8 bases, and 6 bases lay between the germline ends. The CDR3 DNA reads as TGTGCCAGTAGTATACCAGGAGGCTACACCTTC. Its protein product is CASSIPGGYTF.

The chain joins TRBV4-1 to TRBJ2-1; 9 bases line up with TRBD2. The germline CDR1 and CDR2 sequences are MGHRA and YSYEKL. The CDR3 extends over 14 amino acids. V gave up 7 bases and J gave up 4 bases; unmatched junction bases: 5. The CDR3 loop is CASTQAGGYNEQFF. CDR3 in DNA: TGCGCCAGCACTCAAGCGGGAGGATACAATGAGCAGTTCTTC.

The chain has TRBV29-1 and TRBJ2-1, with TRBD1 as a possible D gene (6 bases). Germline values: CDR1 SQVTM, CDR2 ANQGSEA. The CDR3 runs 14 residues. V dropped 4 bases and J dropped 9 bases, with 19 bases sitting between them. The CDR3 loop is CSVGISQGIPEQFF. In nucleotides, the CDR3 is TGCAGCGTTGGGATCAGTCAGGGGATTCCTGAGCAGTTCTTC.

The rearrangement uses TRBV28 and TRBJ1-2, with TRBD1 matching 8 bases. J was trimmed by 2 bases and V by 5 bases; bases with no gene match: 19. The CDR3 sequence is 19 residues long. Germline V gene sequence: CDR1 MDHEN, CDR2 SYDVKM. The CDR3 coding sequence is TGTGCCAGCAGTCAATCAAGGACAGGGAGAGGGAAGATCAACTATGGCTACACCTTC. Amino acids: CASSQSRTGRGKINYGYTF.

The chain carries TRBV7-8 and TRBJ2-7, with 7 nucleotides matching TRBD2. This CDR3 comprises 15 residues. The V and J ends lost 4 bases and 0 bases, in that order; junction bases with no gene match: 6. CDR1 and CDR2 (germline): SGHVS, FQNEAQ. The CDR3 spells CASSSLATSSYEQYF. As DNA, the CDR3 is TGTGCCAGCAGCTCACTAGCGACTAGCTCCTACGAGCAGTACTTC.

The V and J genes are TRBV21-1 and TRBJ2-1; TRBD2, the table's D call, lacks a check against the DNA. TRBV21-1 is flagged as a pseudogene. The CDR3 extends over 18 amino acids. As DNA, the CDR3 is TGTGCCAGCAGCAAAGATGGGGGACTAGCGGGAACCTCCAATGAGCAGTTCTTC. This codes for CASSKDGGLAGTSNEQFF.

The chain recombines TRBV4-1 with TRBJ2-2; 11 bases match TRBD2. The CDR3 contains 17 residues. The germline CDR1 and CDR2 sequences are MGHRA and YSYEKL. Trimming cost V 2 bases and J 4 bases; bases outside gene matches: 6. DNA for the CDR3: TGCGCCAGCAGCCAAAAGCCTAGCGGGAGGTCCACCGGGGAGCTGTTTTTT. It codes for CASSQKPSGRSTGELFF.

The rearrangement links TRBV2 to TRBJ2-7, with D tentatively TRBD1 (6 bases). Trimming took off 5 bases at V and 6 bases at J, with 14 bases between the two ends. Germline values: CDR1 SNHLY, CDR2 FYNNEI. The CDR3 is 13 residues long. CDR3 DNA sequence: TGTGCCAGCAGTTCTTTCAGGGGTTTCGAGCAGTACTTC. Translation gives CASSSFRGFEQYF.

The rearrangement joins TRBV19 to TRBJ2-7; possibly TRBD2 for D (5 bases). Trimming cost V 0 bases and J 0 bases, with 9 bases left between them. The CDR3 sequence is 15 residues long. Germline CDR1 reads LNHDA; CDR2 reads SQIVND (reference sequence). CDR3 protein: CASSIDTAASYEQYF. As DNA, the CDR3 is TGTGCCAGTAGTATAGACACAGCGGCCTCCTACGAGCAGTACTTC.

A single count supports this clone. In DNA, the CDR3 is TGTGCCAGCAGCTTGGAAGCGGGCAGGTCCTACGAGCAGTACTTC. This codes for CASSLEAGRSYEQYF. The rearrangement uses TRBV5-8 and TRBJ2-7, with a tentative D call TRBD2 (6 bases). Trimming left V 0 bases short and J 1 base short, with 11 bases between. The CDR3 extends over 15 amino acids. Germline CDR1 and CDR2: SGHTS and YDEGEE.

The chain links TRBV5-1 to TRBJ2-5, with TRBD2 as a possible D gene (5 bases). This CDR3 spans 13 amino acids. Trimming took 5 bases from V and 4 from J, leaving 12 bases between them. CDR1 SGHRS and CDR2 YFSETQ come from the germline V gene. CDR3 residues: CASSFGRGETQYF. The CDR3 DNA follows: TGCGCCAGCAGTTTTGGACGGGGAGAGACCCAGTACTTC.

This clone was counted once. The rearrangement uses TRBV4-1 and TRBJ2-5; D is perhaps TRBD2 (5 bases). V was pared by 0 bases and J by 5 bases, with 16 bases between. Germline V gene data show CDR1 as MGHRA and CDR2 as YSYEKL. The CDR3 runs 16 residues. The DNA for the CDR3 is TGCGCCAGCAGCCAAGAATTCGGGGTTTTGTTGGAGACCCAGTACTTC. This gives the protein CASSQEFGVLLETQYF.

The J gene is TRBJ2-7, the V gene TRBV27, with 8 nucleotides matching TRBD1. Germline V gene sequence: CDR1 MNHEY, CDR2 SMNVEV (reference sequence). Trimming cost V 3 bases and J 1 base; bases outside gene matches: 2. This CDR3 spans 14 amino acids. As DNA, the CDR3 is TGTGCCAGCAGTTTTACAGGGGGGTCCTACGAGCAGTACTTC. It is translated as CASSFTGGSYEQYF.

The chain employs TRBV6-1 and TRBJ1-2; D is undetermined. The CDR3 covers 15 residues. V lost 0 bases to trimming and J lost 6 bases, with 14 bases between them. Germline-derived CDR1 and CDR2 are MNHNS and SASEGT. As DNA, the CDR3 is TGTGCCAGCAGTGAAGCTGGGAGGACGAGGGATGGCTACACCTTC. Translating it yields CASSEAGRTRDGYTF.

The rearrangement joins TRBV7-9 to TRBJ2-7; 11 bases are a match to TRBD2. The germline V gene encodes CDR1 SEHNR and CDR2 FQNEAQ (reference sequence). The CDR3 length is 16 residues. Unmatched junction bases numbered 10, after V lost 5 bases and J lost 4 bases. The CDR3 reads CASSTTLTSGNYEQYF. Here the CDR3 DNA reads TGTGCCAGCAGCACAACCCTGACTAGCGGGAATTACGAGCAGTACTTC.

CDR3 bases: TGTGCCCCCCTAAGGGGGGAGGGCACCTACGAGCAGTACTTC. The encoded protein is CAPLRGEGTYEQYF. This rearrangement joins TRBV9 to TRBJ2-7; a weak D match, TRBD2 (7 bases). With 10 bases removed from V and 2 bases from J, the gap between germline ends came to 19 bases. Germline lookup yields CDR1 SGDLS and CDR2 YYNGEE. There are 14 residues in the CDR3.